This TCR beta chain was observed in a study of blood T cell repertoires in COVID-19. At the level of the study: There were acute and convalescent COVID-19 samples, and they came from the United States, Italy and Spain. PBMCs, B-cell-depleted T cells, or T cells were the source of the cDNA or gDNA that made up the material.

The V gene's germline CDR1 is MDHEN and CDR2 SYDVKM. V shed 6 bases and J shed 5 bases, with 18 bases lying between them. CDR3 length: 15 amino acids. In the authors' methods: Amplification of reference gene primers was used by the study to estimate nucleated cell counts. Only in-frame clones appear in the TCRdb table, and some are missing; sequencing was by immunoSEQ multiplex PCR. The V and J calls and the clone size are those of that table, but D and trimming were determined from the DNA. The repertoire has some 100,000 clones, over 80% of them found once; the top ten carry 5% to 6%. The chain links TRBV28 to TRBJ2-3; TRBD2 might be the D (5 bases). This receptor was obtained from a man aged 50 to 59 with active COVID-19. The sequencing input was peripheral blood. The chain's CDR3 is CASSSEGGRGDTQYF. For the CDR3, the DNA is TGTGCCAGCAGCTCCGAGGGTGGGCGCGGAGATACGCAGTATTTT.